This is a list of T cell receptor beta chains from one sample in a study of molecular identifiers for immune sequencing clone quantification. TCRdb recomputed calls from the PCR reads with MiXCR, one row per CDR3 protein. This sample has a few hundred thousand distinct CDR3 sequences; roughly a quarter occur once, and the top ten carry 0.65% to 0.95%. The specimen sequenced was naive CD8+ T cells from blood, with Jurkat cell RNA spiked in. Source of these receptors: a human donor in good health. Some libraries in this study had Jurkat cell RNA spiked in. CDR3s include the opening cysteine and the closing phenylalanine or tryptophan. The order of the fields is D gene, J gene, clone size, V gene, CDR3 protein, CDR3 DNA. D genes are given only for firm matches. Size is stated for part of the rows, as once, few or many counts, or as a class when the clone is expanded.

>TRBD2|TRBJ2-1|few|TRBV6-1
CASSVMGLAQYNEQFF
TGTGCCAGCAGTGTTATGGGACTAGCGCAGTACAATGAGCAGTTCTTC
>TRBD2|TRBJ2-7|few|TRBV20-1
CSAPGTLAGGTSSYEQYF
TGCAGTGCTCCAGGGACACTAGCGGGAGGAACTAGCTCCTACGAGCAGTACTTC
>.|TRBJ1-1|few|TRBV14
CASSQESGMTYTEAFF
TGTGCCAGCAGCCAAGAATCAGGTATGACGTACACTGAAGCTTTCTTT
>.|TRBJ1-1|many|TRBV7-9
CASLLDRMNTEAFF
TGTGCCAGCCTACTGGACAGAATGAACACTGAAGCTTTCTTT
>TRBD1|TRBJ2-1|many|TRBV7-9
CASSLIFGKGTGDHNEQFF
TGTGCCAGCAGCTTAATTTTCGGCAAGGGGACAGGGGACCACAATGAGCAGTTCTTC
>TRBD2|TRBJ2-7|many|TRBV7-6
CASSLTSGGHEQYF
TGTGCCAGCAGCTTAACTAGCGGGGGTCACGAGCAGTACTTC
>.|TRBJ2-2|.|TRBV24-1
CATQPRGTRAGELFF
TGTGCCACCCAACCCCGGGGGACCCGGGCCGGGGAGCTGTTTTTT
>.|TRBJ2-2|.|TRBV4-1
CASSPSRAGLTGELFF
TGCGCCAGCAGCCCTAGCAGGGCGGGGCTCACCGGGGAGCTGTTTTTT
>.|TRBJ1-1|many|TRBV6-2/TRBV6-3
CASRSGWSTEAFF
TGTGCCAGCAGGTCCGGTTGGTCAACTGAAGCTTTCTTT
>.|TRBJ2-7|many|TRBV4-3
CASSQVRGTYEQYF
TGCGCCAGCAGCCAGGTCCGGGGGACCTACGAGCAGTACTTC
>.|TRBJ2-1|.|TRBV11-3
CASSLGQGTGFYEQFF
TGTGCCAGCAGCTTAGGTCAGGGGACGGGTTTCTATGAGCAGTTCTTC
>TRBD2|TRBJ2-2|few|TRBV2
CASKGLAEVNTGELFF
TGTGCCAGCAAGGGACTAGCAGAAGTAAACACCGGGGAGCTGTTTTTT
>TRBD1|TRBJ2-7|.|TRBV12-3/TRBV12-4
CASSLFAGTAYEQYF
TGTGCCAGCAGCCTCTTCGCCGGGACAGCCTACGAGCAGTACTTC
>.|TRBJ2-5|many|TRBV6-5
CASQLFLNYQETQYF
TGTGCCAGCCAACTATTTCTTAACTACCAAGAGACCCAGTACTTC
>.|TRBJ2-2|many|TRBV6-1
CASSQTDSNTGELFF
TGTGCCAGCAGCCAGACGGATTCCAACACCGGGGAGCTGTTTTTT
>.|TRBJ2-1|many|TRBV3-1
CASLDSLHNEQFF
TGTGCCAGCTTAGACTCTCTCCACAATGAGCAGTTCTTC
>TRBD2|TRBJ2-1|.|TRBV5-1
CASSLDSGRAYNEQFF
TGCGCCAGCAGCTTGGATAGCGGGAGGGCCTACAATGAGCAGTTCTTC
>.|TRBJ2-5|many|TRBV4-1
CASSQYMGLQETQYF
TGCGCCAGCAGCCAATACATGGGATTACAAGAGACCCAGTACTTC
>TRBD1|TRBJ2-7|few|TRBV27
CASSPSGGSGYEQYF
TGTGCCAGCAGTCCTTCAGGGGGATCTGGCTACGAGCAGTACTTC
>.|TRBJ1-4|.|TRBV12-5
CASGAIQGGDEKLFF
TGTGCTAGTGGCGCTATACAGGGAGGGGATGAGAAACTGTTTTTT
>TRBD1|TRBJ2-7|.|TRBV5-1
CASSLRQGASASYEQYF
TGCGCCAGCAGCTTGCGACAGGGGGCTTCGGCCTCCTACGAGCAGTACTTC
>TRBD1|TRBJ2-7|.|TRBV7-2
CASTLQGRPYEQYF
TGTGCCAGCACCTTACAGGGGCGCCCCTACGAGCAGTACTTC
>TRBD2|TRBJ2-3|.|TRBV7-9
CASRQTLAGVGTDTQYF
TGTGCCAGCAGACAAACTTTAGCGGGAGTTGGGACAGATACGCAGTATTTT
>.|TRBJ2-7|.|TRBV27
CASSLKGSWPSYEQYF
TGTGCCAGCAGTCTTAAGGGTTCTTGGCCCTCCTACGAGCAGTACTTC
>.|TRBJ2-1|few|TRBV7-2
CASSFDTSRLQSYNEQFF
TGTGCCAGCAGCTTCGACACATCGAGATTGCAGTCCTACAATGAGCAGTTCTTC
>.|TRBJ2-7|.|TRBV6-2/TRBV6-3
CASSYSWESSYEQYF
TGTGCCAGCAGTTACTCCTGGGAAAGCTCCTACGAGCAGTACTTC
>.|TRBJ2-3|few|TRBV12-3/TRBV12-4
CASSLLGGGPGTDTQYF
TGTGCCAGCAGTCTACTAGGAGGGGGGCCTGGCACAGATACGCAGTATTTT
>TRBD2|TRBJ2-7|.|TRBV6-2/TRBV6-3
CASSEGLAGTYEQYF
TGTGCCAGCAGCGAAGGACTAGCGGGAACCTACGAGCAGTACTTC
>.|TRBJ1-5|many|TRBV4-3
CASSQDDGRRNQPQHF
TGCGCCAGCAGCCAAGATGACGGGAGACGGAATCAGCCCCAGCATTTT
>.|TRBJ2-7|few|TRBV20-1
CSARGPLAPEQYF
TGCAGTGCTAGAGGTCCCCTAGCGCCCGAGCAGTACTTC
>.|TRBJ1-5|.|TRBV15
CATSRLGSGIDQPQHF
TGTGCCACCAGCAGGTTAGGGTCAGGGATAGATCAGCCCCAGCATTTT
>TRBD2|TRBJ2-1|few|TRBV24-1
CATSDSSGTSGYNEQFF
TGTGCCACCAGTGATTCATCCGGGACTAGCGGATACAATGAGCAGTTCTTC
>.|TRBJ2-7|many|TRBV5-6
CASSYQGRGIYEQYF
TGTGCCAGCAGCTACCAGGGGAGGGGGATATACGAGCAGTACTTC
>.|TRBJ2-5|.|TRBV4-3
CASSSYQGQETQYF
TGCGCCAGCAGTTCGTACCAGGGGCAAGAGACCCAGTACTTC
>.|TRBJ2-7|.|TRBV3-1
CASSHSGGAQYEQYF
TGTGCCAGCAGCCACAGTGGGGGAGCGCAATACGAGCAGTACTTC
>.|TRBJ2-3|many|TRBV7-2
CASSTMGTDTQYF
TGTGCCAGCAGCACCATGGGTACAGATACGCAGTATTTT
>.|TRBJ2-3|.|TRBV5-6
CASSIWTGTTDTQYF
TGTGCCAGCAGCATATGGACGGGGACTACAGATACGCAGTATTTT
>.|TRBJ2-7|many|TRBV20-1
CSASPRAPGAYEQYF
TGCAGTGCTTCCCCGAGGGCCCCGGGGGCCTACGAGCAGTACTTC
>TRBD1|TRBJ2-1|few|TRBV6-5
CASSYTGVDYNEQFF
TGTGCCAGCAGTTACACAGGGGTTGATTACAATGAGCAGTTCTTC
>.|TRBJ2-5|few|TRBV6-5
CASSGDGQETQYF
TGTGCCAGCTCCGGGGATGGGCAAGAGACCCAGTACTTC
>TRBD1|TRBJ2-3|few|TRBV5-6
CASTPSRPMDRVYTDTQYF
TGTGCCAGCACGCCCTCGAGACCAATGGACAGGGTCTACACAGATACGCAGTATTTT
>.|TRBJ2-3|few|TRBV7-9
CASSLDRVLGGADTQYF
TGTGCCAGCAGCTTAGATAGGGTTTTGGGGGGAGCAGATACGCAGTATTTT
>TRBD2|TRBJ2-7|.|TRBV4-1
CASSPSGSNYEQYF
TGCGCCAGCAGCCCTAGCGGGAGTAACTACGAGCAGTACTTC
>.|TRBJ2-3|many|TRBV4-3
CASSQSAVSTDTQYF
TGCGCCAGCAGCCAATCAGCGGTTAGCACAGATACGCAGTATTTT
>TRBD2|TRBJ2-3|.|TRBV27
CASSSLSPSGGVTDTQYF
TGTGCCAGCAGTTCCCTCTCTCCAAGCGGGGGGGTCACAGATACGCAGTATTTT
>.|TRBJ2-7|.|TRBV20-1
CSARVRSSYEQYF
TGCAGTGCTAGAGTTAGAAGCTCCTACGAGCAGTACTTC
>TRBD2|TRBJ2-1|few|TRBV29-1
CSVELASGYYNEQFF
TGCAGCGTTGAACTCGCTAGCGGATATTACAATGAGCAGTTCTTC
>TRBD2|TRBJ2-7|many|TRBV4-1
CASSHTSGGIYEQYF
TGCGCCAGCAGCCACACTAGCGGGGGTATCTACGAGCAGTACTTC
>.|TRBJ2-1|.|TRBV9
CASSARGAAGYNEQFF
TGTGCCAGCAGCGCAAGGGGGGCAGCGGGTTACAATGAGCAGTTCTTC
>TRBD2|TRBJ2-7|.|TRBV7-9
CASSFSGTYEQYF
TGTGCCAGCAGCTTTAGCGGGACTTACGAGCAGTACTTC
>.|TRBJ1-1|.|TRBV6-5
CASSYGAGSGAFF
TGTGCCAGCAGTTACGGGGCAGGGAGTGGCGCTTTCTTT
>.|TRBJ1-1|many|TRBV12-3/TRBV12-4
CASSAVQGWNTEAFF
TGTGCCAGCAGCGCAGTACAGGGCTGGAACACTGAAGCTTTCTTT
>.|TRBJ2-5|.|TRBV27
CASKGSGFSGTQYF
TGTGCCAGCAAAGGCTCAGGGTTTTCGGGGACCCAGTACTTC
>TRBD2|TRBJ2-5|.|TRBV7-2
CASSPRTSGAWGETQYF
TGTGCCAGCAGCCCTAGGACTAGCGGGGCCTGGGGTGAGACCCAGTACTTC
>.|TRBJ2-3|few|TRBV28
CASSHGTSTDTQYF
TGTGCCAGCAGTCACGGGACTAGCACAGATACGCAGTATTTT